Below, 12 T cell receptor beta chains from the same sample are listed, as sequenced in a study of T cells after yellow fever vaccination. One entry per CDR3 protein results from TCRdb running MiXCR on the 5' RACE reads. This table has around 250,000 distinct CDR3 sequences, 6.9% appearing once. Source: CD4+ T cells sorted from PBMCs, taken 15 days after the yellow fever booster vaccination. The source of these receptors is a man aged 25-45 years who received the YFV17D yellow fever vaccine.

The chain combines TRBV20-1 with TRBJ2-2; the D is unclear. V gave up 6 bases and J gave up 7 bases, with 15 bases separating them. This CDR3 contains 13 residues. Germline values: CDR1 DFQATT, CDR2 SNEGSKA (reference sequence). CDR3 protein: CSAGNGISGELFF. The CDR3 bases are TGCAGTGCCGGAAACGGCATCAGCGGGGAGCTGTTTTTT.

This CDR3 is CASSRYDATQYF. CDR3 DNA: TGTGCCAGCAGCCGTTATGATGCTACGCAGTATTTT. V gene TRBV7-2 combines with J gene TRBJ2-3, with D uncertain. The V end was cut by 5 bases, the J end by 8 bases, with 11 bases between. This CDR3 comprises 12 residues. Germline V gene lookup returns CDR1 SGHTA and CDR2 FQGNSA.

V gene TRBV6-2 or TRBV6-3 combines with J gene TRBJ2-7, with 7 bases fitting TRBD1. Germline CDR1 MNHEY, CDR2 SVGEGT. The J segment lost 5 bases and the V segment lost 8 bases, leaving 12 bases of the junction unmatched. The CDR3 has 14 amino acids. CDR3 amino acids: CASHAQGGLNEQYF. The CDR3 DNA follows: TGTGCCAGCCACGCACAAGGGGGCTTGAACGAGCAGTACTTC.

CDR3 coding DNA: TGTGCCAGCAGCTTAGCGGGACGGTTCTACAATGAGCAGTTCTTC. Translating it yields CASSLAGRFYNEQFF. The V call is TRBV7-2, the J call TRBJ2-1; the D gene could be TRBD1 or TRBD2 (5 bases each). Germline CDR1 is SGHTA and CDR2 is FQGNSA. V was cut by 0 bases and J by 3 bases, with 9 bases left in between. CDR3 length equals 15 residues.

This clonotype was seen many times. CDR3 nucleotide sequence: TGTGCCAGCAGCTTCCGGAGCAATCAGCCCCAGCATTTT. It is translated as CASSFRSNQPQHF. The chain employs TRBV7-2 and TRBJ1-5; no clear D. There are 13 residues in the CDR3. Germline V gives CDR1 SGHTA, CDR2 FQGNSA. Trimming pared 3 bases from V and 1 base from J, leaving 4 bases between. The full variable domain, rest sourced from reference TRBV7-2 and TRBJ1-5, is GAGVSQSPSNKVTEKGKDVELRCDPISGHTALYWYRQSLGQGLEFLIYFQGNSAPDKSGLPSDRFSAERTGGSVSTLTIQRTQQEDSAVYLCASSFRSNQPQHFGDGTRLSIL.

This clonotype was detected ten times or more. The chain links TRBV21-1 to TRBJ2-1. TRBV21-1 is given as a pseudogene. This CDR3 has 14 amino acids. CDR3: CASSNGQFHNEQFF. CDR3 nucleotides: TGTGCCAGCAGCAATGGGCAGTTTCACAATGAGCAGTTCTTC.

A note on this clonotype: A much larger clone lies a single base off, so this may be a read error. The chain combines TRBV6-1 with TRBJ2-3; unclear D gene. This CDR3 region has 14 residues. CDR1 is MNHNS, CDR2 SASEGT, per germline. In nucleotides, the CDR3 is TGTGCCAGCAGCCGGCGAGGTACCACAGATATGCAGTATTTT. Protein: CASSRRGTTDMQYF.

The V call is TRBV7-2, the J call TRBJ2-3, with 9 bases fitting TRBD2. This CDR3 contains 16 residues. CDR1 is SGHTA and CDR2 is FQGNSA in the germline V gene. V gave up 5 bases and J gave up 1 base; unmatched junction bases: 7. The chain's CDR3 is CASSQNLAGRTDTQYF. The DNA for the CDR3 is TGTGCCAGCAGCCAAAACCTAGCGGGGCGCACAGATACGCAGTATTTT.

This clonotype was counted ten times or more. J is TRBJ1-1 and V is TRBV28; D ambiguous. The CDR3 totals 13 residues. Germline V gene data show CDR1 as MDHEN and CDR2 as SYDVKM. V lost 5 bases, J lost 0 bases, and 7 bases lay in between. CDR3 sequence (DNA): TGTGCCAGCAGTCGAGCTATGAACACTGAAGCTTTCTTT. Residues: CASSRAMNTEAFF.

In its sample, this clonotype was seen a few times. The rearrangement uses TRBV6-5 and TRBJ2-1; 9 nucleotides line up with TRBD1. In germline, CDR1 is MNHEY, CDR2 SVGAGI. J lost 7 bases, V lost 2 bases, and 6 bases had no gene match. There are 15 residues in the CDR3. The CDR3 coding sequence is TGTGCCAGCAGTTACCGGGGACAGGGTTATAATGAGCAGTTCTTC. This codes for CASSYRGQGYNEQFF.

This clonotype came up many times. The chain links TRBV11-1 to TRBJ1-2, with a tentative D call TRBD1 (5 bases). The CDR3 totals 12 residues. Germline V lookup: CDR1 SGHAT, CDR2 FQDESV (reference sequence). V dropped 2 bases and J dropped 5 bases, with 6 bases sitting between them. The CDR3 loop is CASSLRGYGYTF. Written as DNA, the CDR3 is TGTGCCAGCAGCTTACGGGGGTATGGCTACACCTTC.

In this sample, this clonotype turned up many times. CDR3 amino acids: CASSHSGNEQFF. The CDR3 coding sequence is TGTGCCAGCAGCCACTCGGGTAATGAGCAGTTCTTC. The rearrangement joins TRBV6-2 or TRBV6-3 to TRBJ2-1; D not resolved. V lost 6 bases and J 7 bases, leaving 10 bases between the germline ends. Germline V gives CDR1 MNHEY, CDR2 SVGEGT. The CDR3 is 12 amino acids.